The 13 T cell receptor beta chains listed next were all sequenced from one sample in a study of T cell repertoires in cytomegalovirus infection. Their antigens remain unidentified. TCRdb processed the reads anew with MiXCR; each CDR3 protein has one entry. The sample has roughly 100,000 distinct CDR3 sequences, under 45% seen once. The starting material was CD8+ T cells from cultured PBMCs, obtained from culture after CMV antigen stimulation. The source is a human donor in good health (CMV status not recorded). Some clones in this sample may be carry-over from other donors' samples.

This clonotype was recorded a few times. The chain is built from TRBV6-6 and TRBJ2-1; D could derive from TRBD1 or TRBD2 (5 bases each). The CDR3 extends over 13 amino acids. Trimming took 10 bases from V and 4 from J, leaving 14 bases between them. Germline V gene sequence: CDR1 MNHNY, CDR2 SVGAGI (reference sequence). CDR3 loop: CAITWGIYNEQFF. The CDR3 DNA reads TGTGCCATAACATGGGGGATATACAATGAGCAGTTCTTC.

The V call is TRBV9, the J call TRBJ1-5, with D tentatively TRBD1 (6 bases). The V gene's germline CDR1 is SGDLS and CDR2 YYNGEE. The CDR3 is 15 residues long. The V end lost 1 base, the J end lost 4 bases, and 12 bases lay between the germline ends. The CDR3 reads CASSVTGSGNQPQHF. The CDR3 DNA follows: TGTGCCAGCAGCGTAACAGGGAGCGGGAATCAGCCCCAGCATTTT.

The V gene is TRBV2, the J gene TRBJ1-1; D not resolved. V was shortened by 5 bases and J by 0 bases, with 7 bases between the two germline ends. This CDR3 comprises 13 residues. Germline CDR1 reads SNHLY; CDR2 reads FYNNEI. This CDR3 reads CASSQILNTEAFF. The CDR3 region has the DNA TGTGCCAGCAGTCAGATATTGAACACTGAAGCTTTCTTT.

V is TRBV6-6 and J is TRBJ2-1, with 7 bases identical to TRBD2. Trimming cost V 8 bases and J 7 bases; bases outside gene matches: 2. Germline V lookup: CDR1 MNHNY, CDR2 SVGAGI (reference sequence). The CDR3 has 11 amino acids. The CDR3 is CASGGGNEQFF. The CDR3 DNA reads TGTGCCAGCGGGGGGGGGAATGAGCAGTTCTTC.

This chain uses TRBV14 with TRBJ2-5; D is unresolved. Germline V gene lookup returns CDR1 SGHDN and CDR2 FVKESK. The V end was cut by 3 bases, the J end by 0 bases, with 14 bases between. This CDR3 spans 16 amino acids. The CDR3 spells CASSQEHTTYQETQYF. In nucleotides, the CDR3 is TGTGCCAGCAGCCAGGAACATACTACGTACCAAGAGACCCAGTACTTC.

This clonotype was counted a few times. The chain couples TRBV15 to TRBJ2-1, with TRBD2 matching over 7 bases. The trim removed 2 bases at V and 4 bases at J, leaving 8 bases unmatched. CDR3 size: 16 residues. Per the germline V gene, CDR1 is LNHNV and CDR2 is YYDKDF (reference sequence). CDR3 in amino acids: CATSRPRDYPYNEQFF. The DNA for the CDR3 is TGTGCCACCAGCAGACCCCGGGACTACCCATACAATGAGCAGTTCTTC.

The CDR3 DNA reads as TGTGCCAGCAGCTCGACAGGGGGGGGAGATACGCAGTATTTT. This codes for CASSSTGGGDTQYF. This rearrangement joins TRBV7-6 to TRBJ2-3; 9 positions match TRBD1. Germline trimming cut 4 bases from V and 5 bases from J; bases unmatched to any gene: 4. Germline CDR1 is SGHVS and CDR2 is FNYEAQ. The CDR3 is made up of 14 amino acids.

V is TRBV6-1 and J is TRBJ2-7; 9 positions match TRBD1. V lost 11 bases and J lost 3; bases outside the gene matches: 14. The CDR3 sequence is 15 residues long. From germline, CDR1 is MNHNS and CDR2 SASEGT. The CDR3 nucleotides are TGTGCCGGGGACAGGGCCTACGCTAAGGGCTACGAGCAGTACTTC. Its protein is CAGDRAYAKGYEQYF.

The CDR3 spells CASSDRATNEKLFF. In DNA form, the CDR3 reads TGTGCCAGCAGCGACAGGGCGACTAATGAAAAACTGTTTTTT. The chain is built from TRBV7-3 and TRBJ1-4; 7 bases line up with TRBD1. V was clipped by 5 bases and J by 2 bases; unmatched bases: 2. Germline-derived CDR1 and CDR2 are SGHTA and FQGTGA. There are 14 residues in the CDR3.

This rearrangement joins TRBV4-2 to TRBJ2-1; maybe TRBD2 (6 bases). The CDR3 runs to 18 residues. The V gene lost 1 base and the J gene lost 4 bases, with 20 bases spanning the gap. Germline CDR1 and CDR2: LGHNA and YNFKEQ. CDR3 region: CASSQVGGERPMYNEQFF. The CDR3, as DNA: TGTGCCAGCAGCCAAGTTGGCGGGGAACGCCCTATGTACAATGAGCAGTTCTTC.

This clonotype was seen only once. One end of the junction is discordant with germline, which a read error may explain. The rearrangement joins TRBV7-6 to TRBJ2-3; 8 nucleotides match TRBD1. CDR1 is SGHVS and CDR2 is FNYEAQ in the germline V gene. CDR3 length equals 15 residues. The CDR3 protein is CTSRLRTGSTDTQYF. Written as DNA, the CDR3 is TGTACCAGCAGACTGCGGACAGGGAGCACAGATACGCAGTATTTT.

This clonotype was counted between two and nine times. The CDR3 spells CASSSDRGSGNTIYF. The CDR3 nucleotides read TGTGCCAGCAGCTCAGACAGAGGCTCTGGAAACACCATATATTTT. This chain connects TRBV7-6 to TRBJ1-3, with TRBD1 as a possible D gene (5 bases). V lost 4 bases, J lost 0 bases, and 10 bases lay in between. This CDR3 is 15 amino acids long. The germline V gene encodes CDR1 SGHVS and CDR2 FNYEAQ.

This chain joins TRBV4-1 and TRBJ2-1; either TRBD1 or TRBD2 may fit D (5 bases each). Germline-derived CDR1 and CDR2 are MGHRA and YSYEKL. The germline V and J ends were trimmed by 3 bases and 5 bases, with 20 bases remaining between them. This CDR3 comprises 17 residues. The CDR3 protein is CASSQLSAGSFNNEQFF. CDR3 coding DNA: TGCGCCAGCAGCCAGCTGTCGGCAGGGAGCTTTAACAATGAGCAGTTCTTC.